The 17 T cell receptor beta chains given below trace back to one sample, sequenced in a study of blood T cell repertoires in COVID-19 (dated by TCRdb to 2018 to 2021). The method behind the library was the immunoSEQ multiplex PCR assay. What TCRdb holds here is the immuneACCESS table cut down to in-frame rearrangements. Part of the clones is not present; checked against another copy, under half of the missing clones reflect an unresolved V gene, and the others are unexplained. This sample comprises roughly 69,000 clones, around 82% of them detected only once. About 14% of the sample is in the top ten clones. The sample was peripheral blood. The receptors originated from a man in his sixties with COVID-19, enrolled during active disease.

The chain is built from TRBV27 and TRBJ2-7; D is perhaps TRBD2 (6 bases). The CDR3 length is 17 residues. The V end lost 6 bases, the J end lost 3 bases, and 24 bases lay between the germline ends. Germline values: CDR1 MNHEY, CDR2 SMNVEV (reference sequence). CDR3 region: CASSPFGGSPNRYEQYF. In nucleotides, the CDR3 is TGTGCCAGCAGCCCTTTTGGGGGGAGCCCCAACCGCTACGAGCAGTACTTC.

The gene calls are TRBV19 and TRBJ2-7; possible D gene TRBD1, 5 bases. The V end lost 5 bases, the J end lost 6 bases, and 11 bases lay between the germline ends. The CDR3 has 12 amino acids. The germline gives CDR1 LNHDA, CDR2 SQIVND (reference sequence). The CDR3 bases are TGTGCCAGTAGTCATCCCCAGGGCGAGCAGTACTTC. Amino acid sequence: CASSHPQGEQYF. The full variable domain, in which reference TRBV19 and TRBJ2-7 provide the parts outside the CDR3, is DGGITQSPKYLFRKEGQNVTLSCEQNLNHDAMYWYRQDPGQGLRLIYYSQIVNDFQKGDIAEGYSVSREKKESFPLTVTSAQKNPTAFYLCASSHPQGEQYFGPGTRLTVT.

The J gene is TRBJ2-1, the V gene TRBV2; D gene uncertain. The germline V gene has CDR1 SNHLY and CDR2 FYNNEI. Trimming removed 6 bases from V and 3 bases from J, with 6 bases in between. The CDR3 totals 12 residues. The CDR3 DNA sequence: TGTGCCAGCAGCGGGTTCTACAATGAGCAGTTCTTC. As protein: CASSGFYNEQFF.

This clone was detected only once. This chain uses TRBV20-1 with TRBJ2-5; no reliable D call. The germline gives CDR1 DFQATT, CDR2 SNEGSKA (reference sequence). Trimming removed 5 bases at V and 6 bases at J, with 7 bases between. The CDR3 sequence is 10 residues long. CDR3 residues: CSAAQKTQYF. The DNA of the CDR3 is TGCAGTGCTGCTCAGAAGACCCAGTACTTC.

The gene calls are TRBV7-3 and TRBJ2-3; D is perhaps TRBD1 (6 bases). V lost 4 bases to trimming and J lost 6 bases, with 14 bases between them. CDR1 SGHTA and CDR2 FQGTGA come from the germline V gene. CDR3 length equals 14 residues. CDR3 sequence: CASSWSGDIDTQYF. The CDR3 DNA is TGTGCCAGCAGCTGGTCAGGGGATATTGATACGCAGTATTTT.

This chain uses TRBV19 with TRBJ1-2; no definite D call. V was shortened by 3 bases and J by 8 bases, with 19 bases between the two germline ends. The CDR3 loop spans 15 amino acids. The V gene's germline CDR1 is LNHDA and CDR2 SQIVND (reference sequence). The CDR3 is CASSITQTLYGGYTF. CDR3 bases: TGTGCCAGTAGTATCACACAGACATTATATGGAGGCTACACCTTC.

This clone was detected a few times. CDR3 DNA: TGTGCTAGTGGTCTTGGGACAGGGTGGGCTGAAGCTTTCTTT. This sequence encodes CASGLGTGWAEAFF. V usage is TRBV12-5 and J usage is TRBJ1-1; 9 nucleotides match TRBD1. The germline V gene encodes CDR1 LGHNT and CDR2 FRNRAP. This CDR3 is built from 14 residues. V dropped 5 bases and J dropped 6; count of bases not matched to a gene: 7.

The CDR3 region is CASSQERATGELFF. The CDR3 bases are TGCGCCAGCAGCCAAGAGAGGGCCACCGGGGAGCTGTTTTTT. The J gene is TRBJ2-2, the V gene TRBV4-1; TRBD2 might be the D (5 bases). Trimming removed 0 bases from V and 4 bases from J, with 6 bases in between. This CDR3 spans 14 amino acids. Germline V lookup: CDR1 MGHRA, CDR2 YSYEKL.

The chain is built from TRBV19 and TRBJ2-1; 12 positions agree with TRBD2. Per the germline V gene, CDR1 is LNHDA and CDR2 is SQIVND (reference sequence). This CDR3 has 15 amino acids. The ends lost 3 bases at V and 5 bases at J; junction bases unmatched: 2. CDR3 region: CASSILAGGNNEQFF. The CDR3 DNA sequence: TGTGCCAGTAGTATCCTAGCGGGAGGGAACAATGAGCAGTTCTTC.

This clone rates as medium-sized. The chain employs TRBV27 and TRBJ1-1; D gene unclear. Germline CDR1 is MNHEY and CDR2 is SMNVEV (reference sequence). The CDR3 extends over 13 amino acids. V was shortened by 0 bases and J by 4 bases, with 6 bases between the two germline ends. CDR3 region: CASSLSRSTEAFF. DNA of the CDR3: TGTGCCAGCAGTTTATCGCGGAGCACTGAAGCTTTCTTT.

This chain joins TRBV10-3 and TRBJ2-3, with TRBD1 matching 8 bases. Losses at the gene ends were 6 bases for V and 6 bases for J; bases not matched to a gene: 8. The CDR3 sequence is 14 residues long. Looked up from germline, CDR1 is ENHRY and CDR2 is SYGVKD. CDR3 loop: CAIRSDRVLDTQYF. The CDR3 DNA is TGTGCCATCAGATCGGACAGGGTGTTGGATACGCAGTATTTT.

V is TRBV28 and J is TRBJ2-1, with 9 bases identical to TRBD2. The V gene end was trimmed by 4 bases and the J gene end by 2 bases; junction bases not matched to a gene: 9. The CDR3 has 17 residues. Looked up from germline, CDR1 is MDHEN and CDR2 is SYDVKM. The CDR3: CASSSFGAGGTYNEQFF. CDR3 sequence (DNA): TGTGCCAGCAGTTCCTTCGGGGCGGGAGGGACCTACAATGAGCAGTTCTTC.

This sequence joins TRBV18 and TRBJ2-7, with D hard to call. In germline, CDR1 is KGHSH, CDR2 LQKENI. CDR3 length: 17 residues. Trimming stripped 6 bases from V and 6 bases from J, with 27 bases between. This chain's CDR3 is CASSQTWSRIGNSEQYF. The CDR3 DNA follows: TGTGCCAGCTCCCAGACCTGGAGCCGAATTGGCAATTCCGAGCAGTACTTC.

V is TRBV6-5 and J is TRBJ2-6; possible D gene TRBD1, 5 bases. The CDR3 extends over 16 amino acids. V lost 2 bases, J lost 2 bases, and 10 bases lay in between. Germline assignment: CDR1 MNHEY and CDR2 SVGAGI. The CDR3 region has the DNA TGTGCCAGCAGTTACCCCCTAGGGGCTGGGGCCAACGTCCTGACTTTC. Its protein product is CASSYPLGAGANVLTF.

This clone was observed once. The chain recombines TRBV5-4 with TRBJ2-2; D is perhaps TRBD1 (5 bases). Germline CDR1 is SGHNT and CDR2 is YYREEE (reference sequence). CDR3 length: 15 amino acids. Trimming took 0 bases from V and 5 from J, leaving 11 bases between them. The CDR3 is CASSLDQPGTGELFF. In DNA form, the CDR3 reads TGTGCCAGCAGCTTGGACCAGCCAGGGACCGGGGAGCTGTTTTTT.

The genes are TRBV3-1 (or the pseudogene TRBV3-2) and TRBJ2-6; possibly TRBD1 for D (5 bases). The CDR3 loop spans 17 amino acids. CDR1 and CDR2 (germline): LGHDT, YNNKEL (reference sequence). V was clipped by 8 bases and J by 2 bases, with 19 bases between them. The CDR3: CASGSVGSGPGANVLTF. The CDR3 DNA sequence: TGTGCCAGCGGCAGCGTTGGGTCAGGGCCTGGGGCCAACGTCCTGACTTTC.

The CDR3 loop reads CSGRTSGGARETQYF. Here the CDR3 DNA reads TGCAGCGGACGGACTAGCGGGGGCGCGAGGGAGACCCAGTACTTC. The chain couples TRBV29-1 to TRBJ2-5; 13 bases are a match to TRBD2. The CDR3 consists of 15 residues. The trim removed 7 bases at V and 5 bases at J, leaving 10 bases unmatched. Germline CDR1 SQVTM, CDR2 ANQGSEA.